This TCR beta chain was captured by sequencing in a study of blood T cell repertoires in COVID-19. Germline V gene lookup returns CDR1 SEHNR and CDR2 FQNEAQ (reference sequence). CDR3 length: 14 amino acids. V trimming: 11 bases; J trimming: 1 base; junction bases outside the gene matches: 10. Profiled with immunoSEQ multiplex PCR; TCRdb holds only in-frame clones, not every one. Of 150,000 to 200,000 clones in the sample, around 76% are singletons; the top ten hold about 17%. The receptor's source is a woman between 45 and 65 years old with acute COVID-19. This chain links TRBV7-9 with TRBJ1-1; 7 bases align to TRBD1. Specimen: PBMCs or T cells enriched from blood (not recorded which). The CDR3 here is CAGSLQGTNTEAFF. In nucleotides, the CDR3 is TGTGCCGGAAGCCTACAGGGGACGAACACTGAAGCTTTCTTT.